This paragraph covers one T cell receptor (beta chain) sequence. Assay used: immunoSEQ multiplex PCR; TCRdb lists only in-frame clones, some missing. The table includes a few hundred thousand clones, 75% to 90% detected once. The germline V gene encodes CDR1 MNHEY and CDR2 SMNVEV (reference sequence). The length of the CDR3 is 15 residues. V gave up 5 bases and J gave up 3 bases; unmatched junction bases: 7. The data derive from a study of cytomegalovirus exposure and HLA in healthy donors. Sequenced: PBMCs. J is TRBJ2-7 and V is TRBV27, with 10 bases that match TRBD2. The clonotype comes from a woman aged 18-29 years in good health and CMV-seronegative. The CDR3 DNA sequence: TGTGCCAGCAGTCCGGGACTAGCGAACATCTACGAGCAGTACTTC. Its protein is CASSPGLANIYEQYF.